This T cell receptor (beta chain) was sequenced for a study of control samples from healthy donors and cancer patients. Some clones are missing from TCRdb's copy, which holds only in-frame ones; the method was immunoSEQ multiplex PCR. The sample includes 60,000 to 95,000 clones, more than 75% seen only once; the top ten take about 16%. This clone was detected once. The germline CDR1 and CDR2 sequences are KGHDR and SFDVKD. J was trimmed by 5 bases and V by 4 bases; bases with no gene match: 8. The CDR3 runs 16 residues. The receptor was derived from a man aged 45-65 years in good health. Material: blood. The gene calls are TRBV24-1 and TRBJ2-5; 11 bases line up with TRBD1. CDR3 in DNA: TGTGCCACCAGTGACCCCCGGACAGGGGGCCTGGAGACCCAGTACTTC. Its translation: CATSDPRTGGLETQYF.